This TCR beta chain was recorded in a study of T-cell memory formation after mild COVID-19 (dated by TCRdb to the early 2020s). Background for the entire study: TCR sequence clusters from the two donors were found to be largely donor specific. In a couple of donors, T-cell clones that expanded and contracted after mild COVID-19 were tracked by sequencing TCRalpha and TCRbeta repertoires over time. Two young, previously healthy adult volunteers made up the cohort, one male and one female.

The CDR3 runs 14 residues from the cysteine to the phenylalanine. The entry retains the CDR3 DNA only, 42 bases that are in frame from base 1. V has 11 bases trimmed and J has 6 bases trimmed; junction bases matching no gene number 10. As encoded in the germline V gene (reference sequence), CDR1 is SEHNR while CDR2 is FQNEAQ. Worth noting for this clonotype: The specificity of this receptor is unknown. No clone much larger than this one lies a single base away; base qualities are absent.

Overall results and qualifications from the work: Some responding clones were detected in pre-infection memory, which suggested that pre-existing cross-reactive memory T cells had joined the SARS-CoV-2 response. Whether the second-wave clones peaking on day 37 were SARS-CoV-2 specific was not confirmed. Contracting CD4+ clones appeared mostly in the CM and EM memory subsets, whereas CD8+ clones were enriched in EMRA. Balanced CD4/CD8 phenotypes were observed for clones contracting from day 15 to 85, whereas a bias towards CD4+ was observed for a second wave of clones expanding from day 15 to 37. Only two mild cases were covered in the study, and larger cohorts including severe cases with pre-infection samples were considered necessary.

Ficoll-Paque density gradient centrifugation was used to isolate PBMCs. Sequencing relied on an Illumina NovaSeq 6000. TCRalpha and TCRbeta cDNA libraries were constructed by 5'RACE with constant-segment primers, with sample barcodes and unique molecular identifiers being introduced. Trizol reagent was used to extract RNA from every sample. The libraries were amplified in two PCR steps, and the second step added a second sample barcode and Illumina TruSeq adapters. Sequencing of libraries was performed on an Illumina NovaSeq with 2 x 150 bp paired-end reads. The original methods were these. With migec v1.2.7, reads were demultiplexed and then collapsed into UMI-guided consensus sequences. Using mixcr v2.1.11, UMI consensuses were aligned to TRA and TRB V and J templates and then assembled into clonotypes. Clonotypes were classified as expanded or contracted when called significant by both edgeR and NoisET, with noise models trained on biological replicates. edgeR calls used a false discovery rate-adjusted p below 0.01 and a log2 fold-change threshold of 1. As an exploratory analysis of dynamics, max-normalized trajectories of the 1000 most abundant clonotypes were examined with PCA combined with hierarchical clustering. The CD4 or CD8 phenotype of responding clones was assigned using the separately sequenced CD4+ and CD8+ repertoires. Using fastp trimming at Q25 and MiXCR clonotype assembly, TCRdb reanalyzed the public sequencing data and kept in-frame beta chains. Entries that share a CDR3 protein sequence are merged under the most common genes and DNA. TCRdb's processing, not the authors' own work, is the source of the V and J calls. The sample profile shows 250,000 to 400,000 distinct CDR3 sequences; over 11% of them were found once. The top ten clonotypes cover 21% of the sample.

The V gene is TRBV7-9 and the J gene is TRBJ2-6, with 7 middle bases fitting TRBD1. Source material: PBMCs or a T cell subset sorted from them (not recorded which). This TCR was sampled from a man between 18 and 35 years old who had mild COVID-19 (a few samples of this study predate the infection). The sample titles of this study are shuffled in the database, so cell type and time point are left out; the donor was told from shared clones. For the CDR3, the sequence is CAGIKGAPANVLTF. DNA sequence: TGTGCCGGAATAAAGGGGGCGCCGGCCAACGTCCTGACTTTC.